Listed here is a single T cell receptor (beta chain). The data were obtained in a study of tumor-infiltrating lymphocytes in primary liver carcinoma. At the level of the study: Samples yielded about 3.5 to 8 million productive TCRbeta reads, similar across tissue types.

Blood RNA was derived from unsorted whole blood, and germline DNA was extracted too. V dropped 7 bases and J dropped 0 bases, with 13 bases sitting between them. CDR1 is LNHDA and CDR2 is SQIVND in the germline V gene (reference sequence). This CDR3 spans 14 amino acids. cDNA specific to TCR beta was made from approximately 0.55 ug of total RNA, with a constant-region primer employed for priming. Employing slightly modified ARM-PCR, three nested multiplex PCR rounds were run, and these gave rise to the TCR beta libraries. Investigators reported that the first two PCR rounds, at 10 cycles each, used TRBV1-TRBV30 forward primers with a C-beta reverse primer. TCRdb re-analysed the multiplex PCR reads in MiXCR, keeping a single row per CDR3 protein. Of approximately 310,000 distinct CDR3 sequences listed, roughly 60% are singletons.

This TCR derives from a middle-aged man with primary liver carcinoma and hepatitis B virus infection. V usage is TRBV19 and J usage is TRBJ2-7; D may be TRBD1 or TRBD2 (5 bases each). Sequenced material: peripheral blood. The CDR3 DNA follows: TGTGCCAGTACCAGGGACCTCAGCTCCTACGAGCAGTACTTC. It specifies CASTRDLSSYEQYF. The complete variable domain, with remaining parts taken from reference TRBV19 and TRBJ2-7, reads DGGITQSPKYLFRKEGQNVTLSCEQNLNHDAMYWYRQDPGQGLRLIYYSQIVNDFQKGDIAEGYSVSREKKESFPLTVTSAQKNPTAFYLCASTRDLSSYEQYFGPGTRLTVT.